Shown below are 32 T cell receptor beta chains from a single sample sequenced in a study of Ad26.COV2.S vaccination and SARS-CoV-2 variants. Produced via immunoSEQ multiplex PCR; TCRdb's table is partial and in-frame only. Altogether more than 300,000 clones are present, 88% being singletons, with the ten largest covering approximately 5.9%. Indicated treatment: over 15 received Ad26.COV2.S at low or high dose, single or two shots; 5 received placebo; per-sample allocation not given. Samples were taken on day 63 after the first vaccine or placebo injection. The input for sequencing was peripheral blood, taken in a trial of Ad26.COV2.S vaccine versus placebo. The receptors derive from a person between 18 and 65 years old who received the Ad26.COV2.S COVID-19 vaccine or a placebo.

Comments on this clone: This specimen includes other DNA sequences encoding the same CDR3. The chain has TRBV28 and TRBJ2-5; the D is unclear. V dropped 2 bases and J dropped 5 bases, with 3 bases sitting between them. The CDR3 is 11 residues long. The germline CDR1 and CDR2 sequences are MDHEN and SYDVKM. CDR3 region: CASSLGETQYF. The DNA for the CDR3 is TGTGCCAGCAGTTTAGGGGAGACCCAGTACTTC.

The V gene is TRBV7-2, the J gene TRBJ2-7; perhaps TRBD1 as D (5 bases). CDR1 is SGHTA and CDR2 is FQGNSA in the germline V gene. V lost 1 base and J lost 4, with 11 bases in between. CDR3 length: 14 amino acids. CDR3 DNA: TGTGCCAGCAGCTTAGTTGACAGAAAGTACGAGCAGTACTTC. Translated, it gives CASSLVDRKYEQYF.

The chain links TRBV7-2 to TRBJ2-3; D perhaps matches TRBD2 (6 bases). The germline V gene encodes CDR1 SGHTA and CDR2 FQGNSA. The CDR3 is 16 amino acids. Trimming cost V 4 bases and J 2 bases, with 16 bases left between them. The CDR3 here is CASSSYRAGPTDTQYF. The CDR3 nucleotides are TGTGCCAGCAGCTCCTACCGGGCGGGGCCCACAGATACGCAGTATTTT.

V gene TRBV5-4 combines with J gene TRBJ1-6; TRBD1 aligns across 9 bases. J lost 7 bases, V lost 4 bases, and 9 bases had no gene match. Germline V CDR1 and CDR2: SGHNT, YYREEE (reference sequence). The CDR3 is 16 residues long. The CDR3 sequence: CASSPGTGNSNSPLHF. CDR3 in DNA: TGTGCCAGCAGCCCAGGGACAGGGAATAGCAATTCACCCCTCCACTTT.

The chain joins TRBV13 to TRBJ2-7; TRBD1 aligns across 10 bases. The length of the CDR3 is 17 residues. Per germline, CDR1 PRHDT and CDR2 FYEKMQ (reference sequence). Trimming at V came to 2 bases and at J to 1 base, leaving 8 bases not matched to a gene. CDR3 amino acids: CASSLRQGAGMSYEQYF. As DNA, the CDR3 is TGTGCCAGCAGCTTACGACAGGGGGCTGGGATGTCCTACGAGCAGTACTTC.

The chain couples TRBV7-6 to TRBJ1-1, with D maybe TRBD1 (6 bases). The CDR3 contains 17 residues. From germline, CDR1 is SGHVS and CDR2 FNYEAQ. The germline V and J ends were trimmed by 5 bases and 4 bases, with 23 bases remaining between them. CDR3 sequence (DNA): TGTGCCAGCAGCCGGCTCGGGGGGGGCGATATTCCCACTGAAGCTTTCTTT. It yields the protein CASSRLGGGDIPTEAFF.

The V call is TRBV6-5, the J call TRBJ1-5, with D uncertain. V was clipped by 8 bases and J by 1 base, with 9 bases between them. CDR1 MNHEY and CDR2 SVGAGI come from the germline V gene. CDR3 length: 13 residues. In DNA, the CDR3 is TGTGCCAGCGCGGGAAGCAGCAATCAGCCCCAGCATTTT. It codes for CASAGSSNQPQHF.

The CDR3 sequence is CASSPLIAAYEQYF. Here the CDR3 DNA reads TGTGCCAGCAGCCCGTTGATAGCGGCCTACGAGCAGTACTTC. The gene calls are TRBV14 and TRBJ2-7, with D possibly TRBD2 on 6 matching bases. The V end was cut by 4 bases, the J end by 2 bases, with 12 bases between. CDR3 length: 14 amino acids. Germline CDR1 and CDR2: SGHDN and FVKESK.

The chain combines TRBV3-1 (or the pseudogene TRBV3-2) with TRBJ2-3; 10 bases line up with TRBD2. This CDR3 has 19 residues. From germline, CDR1 is LGHDT and CDR2 YNNKEL (reference sequence). Losses at the gene ends were 1 base for V and 2 bases for J; bases not matched to a gene: 12. The CDR3 bases are TGTGCCAGCAGCCAAGTCGAAGCTAGCGGGAGAGCTAACACAGATACGCAGTATTTT. Translating gives CASSQVEASGRANTDTQYF.

This chain connects TRBV7-9 to TRBJ2-7; possibly TRBD2 for D (5 bases). The V end lost 2 bases, the J end lost 1 base, and 12 bases lay between the germline ends. The germline V gene has CDR1 SEHNR and CDR2 FQNEAQ (reference sequence). The CDR3 runs to 15 residues. The CDR3 loop is CASSLKGGSSYEQYF. CDR3 in DNA: TGTGCCAGCAGCTTAAAGGGCGGGTCATCCTACGAGCAGTACTTC.

The rearrangement joins TRBV5-4 to TRBJ2-7; possible D gene TRBD2, 6 bases. The CDR3 is made up of 14 amino acids. Germline V gene sequence: CDR1 SGHNT, CDR2 YYREEE (reference sequence). V lost 4 bases and J lost 3, with 14 bases in between. The CDR3 region is CASSPDYRDYEQYF. The CDR3 DNA follows: TGTGCCAGCAGCCCGGACTACCGAGACTACGAGCAGTACTTC.

The chain carries TRBV3-1 (or the pseudogene TRBV3-2) and TRBJ2-7, with a tentative D call TRBD1 (5 bases). V was cut by 4 bases and J by 2 bases, with 12 bases left in between. This CDR3 has 14 amino acids. CDR1 is LGHDT, CDR2 YNNKEL, per germline (reference sequence). This CDR3 is CASSPVLGPYEQYF. The CDR3 DNA reads TGTGCCAGCAGCCCTGTGCTGGGGCCCTACGAGCAGTACTTC.

V gene TRBV19 combines with J gene TRBJ1-4; D possibly corresponds to TRBD1 (6 bases). This CDR3 has 15 residues. Trimming shortened V by 6 bases and J by 4 bases, and 15 bases separated the two germline ends. Germline lookup yields CDR1 LNHDA and CDR2 SQIVND (reference sequence). The CDR3 reads CASRQGMLRNEKLFF. As DNA, the CDR3 is TGTGCCAGTAGACAGGGAATGTTGCGTAATGAAAAACTGTTTTTT.

The chain joins TRBV12-3 or TRBV12-4 to TRBJ1-4, with unresolved D. The ends were cut back, 7 bases at V and 8 bases at J, with 14 bases in the middle. This CDR3 spans 13 amino acids. CDR3 region: CASTGLGGEKLFF. CDR3 sequence (DNA): TGTGCCAGCACGGGGTTGGGAGGAGAAAAACTGTTTTTT.

The chain employs TRBV7-3 and TRBJ2-1; 9 positions match TRBD1. Looked up from germline, CDR1 is SGHTA and CDR2 is FQGTGA. The junction had 4 bases not matched to a gene; V was cut back by 1 base and J by 6 bases. CDR3 length: 15 residues. CDR3 residues: CASSLRQGQGNEQFF. The CDR3 DNA reads as TGTGCCAGCAGCTTAAGGCAGGGACAGGGCAATGAGCAGTTCTTC. Filled out from reference TRBV7-3 and TRBJ2-1, the complete variable domain reads GAGVSQTPSNKVTEKGKYVELRCDPISGHTALYWYRQSLGQGPEFLIYFQGTGAADDSGLPNDRFFAVRPEGSVSTLKIQRTERGDSAVYLCASSLRQGQGNEQFFGPGTRLTVL.

The V and J genes are TRBV3-1 (or the pseudogene TRBV3-2) and TRBJ2-7, with D unresolved. The V gene lost 8 bases and the J gene lost 2 bases, with 4 bases spanning the gap. The CDR3 sequence is 10 residues long. Per germline, CDR1 LGHDT and CDR2 YNNKEL (reference sequence). CDR3 coding DNA: TGTGCCAGCGGGGCCTACGAGCAGTACTTC. The encoded protein is CASGAYEQYF.

For this clone: A read error may produce the germline difference seen at one junction end. The chain combines TRBV12-3 or TRBV12-4 with TRBJ1-1; no reliable D call. This CDR3 spans 13 amino acids. The CDR3: CASRFMKDTEAFF. CDR3 nucleotides: TGTGCCAGCCGTTTTATGAAGGACACTGAAGCTTTCTTT.

The V call is TRBV27, the J call TRBJ2-5; TRBD1 agrees at 9 bases. With 5 bases clipped from V and 4 bases from J, the junction kept 8 bases outside the gene matches. Germline V lookup: CDR1 MNHEY, CDR2 SMNVEV (reference sequence). The CDR3 has 15 residues. The CDR3 nucleotides are TGTGCCAGCAGTCCGGGACAGGGCCTTGGAGAGACCCAGTACTTC. Its protein product is CASSPGQGLGETQYF.

CDR3 sequence: CASLTGQGAWGNQPQHF. CDR3 coding DNA: TGTGCCAGTCTTACGGGACAGGGGGCCTGGGGCAATCAGCCCCAGCATTTT. The rearrangement uses TRBV19 and TRBJ1-5; 12 bases match TRBD1. This CDR3 region has 17 residues. The germline gives CDR1 LNHDA, CDR2 SQIVND (reference sequence). V was pared by 8 bases and J by 2 bases, with 10 bases of the junction left unmatched. The full variable domain, with the rest looked up from reference TRBV19 and TRBJ1-5, is DGGITQSPKYLFRKEGQNVTLSCEQNLNHDAMYWYRQDPGQGLRLIYYSQIVNDFQKGDIAEGYSVSREKKESFPLTVTSAQKNPTAFYLCASLTGQGAWGNQPQHFGDGTRLSIL.

This chain connects TRBV7-2 to TRBJ2-1; 9 positions match TRBD1. V dropped 5 bases and J dropped 4; count of bases not matched to a gene: 6. Germline assignment: CDR1 SGHTA and CDR2 FQGNSA. The CDR3 has 15 amino acids. The CDR3 protein is CASSMTGGNYNEQFF. CDR3 DNA sequence: TGTGCCAGCAGCATGACAGGGGGGAATTACAATGAGCAGTTCTTC.

The J gene is TRBJ2-1, the V gene TRBV6-2 or TRBV6-3, with D perhaps matching TRBD1 or TRBD2 (5 bases each). The CDR3 contains 15 residues. Germline V lookup: CDR1 MNHEY, CDR2 SVGEGT. V was shortened by 6 bases and J by 0 bases, with 12 bases between the two germline ends. The CDR3 DNA sequence: TGTGCCAGCAGCCCACGGGACCCCTCCTACAATGAGCAGTTCTTC. Translation gives CASSPRDPSYNEQFF.

The chain joins TRBV6-5 to TRBJ1-6, with a possible D match to TRBD1 (5 bases). Per germline, CDR1 MNHEY and CDR2 SVGAGI. CDR3 length: 16 residues. V gave up 0 bases and J gave up 4 bases, with 10 bases separating them. The CDR3 nucleotides read TGTGCCAGCAGTTACTCGGCCAGGGCATATAATTCACCCCTCCACTTT. It yields the protein CASSYSARAYNSPLHF.

This chain uses TRBV7-2 with TRBJ1-5, with no clear D. CDR3 size: 12 residues. Per the germline V gene, CDR1 is SGHTA and CDR2 is FQGNSA. The germline V and J ends were trimmed by 3 bases and 3 bases, with 3 bases remaining between them. CDR3 nucleotides: TGTGCCAGCAGCTTTGACAATCAGCCCCAGCATTTT. Its translation is CASSFDNQPQHF.

This chain links TRBV6-2 or TRBV6-3 with TRBJ1-1; D ambiguous. Trimming pared 0 bases from V and 9 bases from J, leaving 11 bases between. The CDR3 contains 13 residues. Germline V gene lookup returns CDR1 MNHEY and CDR2 SVGEGT. CDR3 sequence reads: CASSYSRQTKAFF. Here the CDR3 DNA reads TGTGCCAGCAGTTACTCGAGGCAGACAAAAGCTTTCTTT.

This clone was seen just once. The rearrangement links TRBV13 to TRBJ2-4, with 7 bases fitting TRBD2. The CDR3 length is 17 residues. Germline lookup yields CDR1 PRHDT and CDR2 FYEKMQ (reference sequence). After removal of 4 bases from V and 2 bases from J, the junction contained 11 bases not matched to a gene. The CDR3 reads CASSSAGTSGTKNIQYF. CDR3 nucleotide sequence: TGTGCCAGCAGCTCCGCCGGGACCAGCGGGACCAAAAACATTCAGTACTTC.

This chain links TRBV19 with TRBJ2-2; D not resolved. CDR1 LNHDA and CDR2 SQIVND come from the germline V gene (reference sequence). This CDR3 comprises 14 residues. The V end was cut by 3 bases, the J end by 1 base, with 6 bases between. The CDR3 bases are TGTGCCAGTAGTATTGGAGAGAACACCGGGGAGCTGTTTTTT. Protein sequence: CASSIGENTGELFF.

This clone was picked up one time. The chain couples TRBV7-6 to TRBJ2-4, with 9 nucleotides matching TRBD1. The CDR3 extends over 14 amino acids. The germline V gene encodes CDR1 SGHVS and CDR2 FNYEAQ. The J segment lost 6 bases and the V segment lost 4 bases, leaving 4 bases of the junction unmatched. CDR3 sequence: CASSSPGQGNIQYF. The CDR3 DNA reads as TGTGCCAGCAGCTCTCCGGGACAGGGAAACATTCAGTACTTC. The entire variable domain, with the rest obtained from reference TRBV7-6 and TRBJ2-4, is as follows: GAGVSQSPRYKVTKRGQDVALRCDPISGHVSLYWYRQALGQGPEFLTYFNYEAQQDKSGLPNDRFSAERPEGSISTLTIQRTEQRDSAMYRCASSSPGQGNIQYFGAGTRLSVL.

The chain recombines TRBV6-6 with TRBJ1-1; D unresolved. The CDR3 contains 13 residues. Trimming took off 5 bases at V and 5 bases at J, with 12 bases between the two ends. The germline V gene encodes CDR1 MNHNY and CDR2 SVGAGI (reference sequence). The CDR3 DNA is TGTGCCAGCAGTAACGGGGTAGTGACTGAAGCTTTCTTT. Translation gives CASSNGVVTEAFF.

The V call is TRBV19, the J call TRBJ1-6; 7 bases line up with TRBD1. This CDR3 has 15 residues. Germline assignment: CDR1 LNHDA and CDR2 SQIVND (reference sequence). Trimming at V came to 5 bases and at J to 7 bases, leaving 8 bases not matched to a gene. The DNA for the CDR3 is TGTGCCAGTAGTGTCGACAGGGCTTGGAATTCACCCCTCCACTTT. Translation: CASSVDRAWNSPLHF.

The chain joins TRBV4-2 to TRBJ2-3, with TRBD1 matching 7 bases. The germline gives CDR1 LGHNA, CDR2 YNFKEQ. The CDR3 length is 17 residues. V was pared by 1 base and J by 3 bases, with 10 bases of the junction left unmatched. CDR3 region: CASSQGVTAGGTDTQYF. DNA of the CDR3: TGTGCCAGCAGCCAAGGGGTAACGGCAGGGGGTACAGATACGCAGTATTTT.

The chain links TRBV7-9 to TRBJ2-7, with TRBD1 identical over 7 bases. Germline trimming cut 2 bases from V and 1 base from J; bases unmatched to any gene: 5. The CDR3 is 15 amino acids. Per the germline V gene, CDR1 is SEHNR and CDR2 is FQNEAQ (reference sequence). The DNA for the CDR3 is TGTGCCAGCAGCTTAATGGGGACAGAGTCCTACGAGCAGTACTTC. Translating gives CASSLMGTESYEQYF.

The gene calls are TRBV28 and TRBJ1-5; D might be TRBD1 (5 bases). V lost 11 bases and J lost 4, with 21 bases in between. From germline, CDR1 is MDHEN and CDR2 SYDVKM. The CDR3 length is 15 residues. CDR3 sequence (DNA): TGTGCCGCAGGATGGACCGGGACGGTGAATCAGCCCCAGCATTTT. Protein product: CAAGWTGTVNQPQHF.